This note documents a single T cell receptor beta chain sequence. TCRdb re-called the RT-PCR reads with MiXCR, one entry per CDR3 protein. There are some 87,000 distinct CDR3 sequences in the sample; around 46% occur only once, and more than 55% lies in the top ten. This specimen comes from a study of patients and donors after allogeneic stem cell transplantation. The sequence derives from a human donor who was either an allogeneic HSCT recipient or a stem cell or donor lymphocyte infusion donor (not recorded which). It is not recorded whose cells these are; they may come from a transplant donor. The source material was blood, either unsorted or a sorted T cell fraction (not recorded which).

The CDR3 region is CASSYGQTNKQNYGYTF. The CDR3 DNA reads as TGTGCCAGCAGCTATGGGCAGACAAATAAACAAAACTATGGCTACACCTTC. The chain recombines TRBV7-9 with TRBJ1-2, with D uncertain. V dropped 4 bases and J dropped 2 bases, with 20 bases sitting between them. Looked up from germline, CDR1 is SEHNR and CDR2 is FQNEAQ (reference sequence). This CDR3 is built from 17 residues.